The 23 T cell receptor beta chains in this list originate from one sample, sequenced in a study of T cells in Graves' hyperthyroidism and ophthalmopathy (dated by TCRdb to about 2019). The library came from multiplex PCR. Data came from an Illumina HiSeq 2000. TCR beta CDR3 regions were amplified from RNA transcripts. The TCR CDR3 was subjected to a first round of RT-PCR using the HTBI primer set and the Qiagen OneStep RT-PCR kit. TCRdb's own reprocessing of the public reads used fastp at Q25 and MiXCR and kept productive beta chains. Merged by CDR3 protein, the rows form single entries marked with the most common genes and DNA. The sample records 250,000 to 300,000 distinct CDR3 sequences, around 15% of which are singletons. Of the sample, about 51% falls within the top ten clones. What was sequenced was blood. The receptors derive from a woman aged 55-75 years with Graves' ophthalmopathy.

This clonotype was seen repeatedly, ten times or more. V is TRBV7-9 and J is TRBJ2-6; 8 positions agree with TRBD1. There are 15 residues in the CDR3. Germline-derived CDR1 and CDR2 are SEHNR and FQNEAQ (reference sequence). Trimming removed 4 bases from V and 6 bases from J; junction bases left unmatched: 5. CDR3 sequence: CASSYRGSEANVLTF. CDR3 coding DNA: TGTGCCAGCAGCTACAGGGGGTCGGAGGCCAACGTCCTGACTTTC.

This clonotype was recorded many times. The chain combines TRBV5-1 with TRBJ1-1, with a weak D call TRBD1 (5 bases). Germline lookup yields CDR1 SGHRS and CDR2 YFSETQ. The CDR3 length is 12 residues. With 2 bases removed from V and 11 bases from J, the gap between germline ends came to 13 bases. In nucleotides, the CDR3 is TGCGCCAGCAGCTTCCAGGGCCCCACGGCTTTCTTT. It is translated as CASSFQGPTAFF.

This clonotype has at least ten counts. The V call is TRBV30, the J call TRBJ1-2, with 9 bases lining up with TRBD1. CDR1 GTSNPN and CDR2 SVGIG come from the germline V gene (reference sequence). The J segment lost 6 bases and the V segment lost 5 bases, leaving 7 bases of the junction unmatched. This CDR3 is 13 amino acids long. This CDR3 reads CAWAGTGFDGYTF. DNA for the CDR3: TGTGCCTGGGCCGGGACAGGGTTCGATGGCTACACCTTC.

This clonotype was found a few times. A read error is possible here, since a much larger clone lies one base away. The CDR3 sequence is CASRQGREGYTF. The DNA for the CDR3 is TGTGCCAGCCGACAGGGACGGGAAGGCTACACCTTC. The chain carries TRBV28 and TRBJ1-2, with 7 bases aligning to TRBD1. Per the germline V gene, CDR1 is MDHEN and CDR2 is SYDVKM. V was pared by 8 bases and J by 8 bases, with 8 bases of the junction left unmatched. This CDR3 has 12 residues.

The V and J genes are TRBV29-1 and TRBJ2-7; D unclear. Deletions cut 4 bases from V and 6 bases from J, with 7 bases between. In germline, CDR1 is SQVTM, CDR2 ANQGSEA. The CDR3 consists of 10 residues. The CDR3 bases are TGCAGCGTTGGTACTGCCGAGCAGTACTTC. This encodes CSVGTAEQYF.

V usage is TRBV5-4 and J usage is TRBJ1-4; D perhaps matches TRBD1 (5 bases). V was shortened by 4 bases and J by 2 bases, with 21 bases between the two germline ends. The germline gives CDR1 SGHNT, CDR2 YYREEE (reference sequence). The CDR3 is 18 amino acids. CDR3: CASSTRAAGSGTNEKLFF. The CDR3 bases are TGTGCCAGCAGCACCCGCGCGGCAGGGTCAGGGACTAATGAAAAACTGTTTTTT.

This clonotype was seen repeatedly, ten times or more. This sequence joins TRBV28 and TRBJ2-4; D may be TRBD1 or TRBD2 (5 bases each). Germline V gene data show CDR1 as MDHEN and CDR2 as SYDVKM. The CDR3 extends over 14 amino acids. Between the trimmed V and J ends, which lost 4 bases and 3 bases, there was a span of 10 bases. This CDR3 reads CASSSRDLKNIQYF. In DNA, the CDR3 is TGTGCCAGCAGTTCCCGGGACCTCAAAAACATTCAGTACTTC.

This clonotype showed up just a few times. This chain uses TRBV5-5 with TRBJ2-4, with D unclear. V was cut by 3 bases and J by 8 bases, with 12 bases left in between. Per germline, CDR1 SGHKS and CDR2 YYEKEE (reference sequence). The CDR3 spans 13 residues. The CDR3 is CASSWKERDIQYF. The CDR3 bases are TGTGCCAGCAGCTGGAAGGAAAGGGACATTCAGTACTTC.

This clonotype was counted ten times or more. The chain employs TRBV18 and TRBJ1-1; 7 nucleotides agree with TRBD1. The CDR3 runs to 13 residues. V was pared by 2 bases and J by 4 bases, with 1 base of the junction left unmatched. The V gene's germline CDR1 is KGHSH and CDR2 LQKENI. The CDR3 reads CASSPGQVTEAFF. The CDR3 DNA is TGTGCCAGCTCACCAGGACAGGTCACTGAAGCTTTCTTT.

This clonotype has at least ten counts. The CDR3 loop is CSALSVPEAFF. The CDR3 DNA reads TGCAGTGCACTGTCCGTCCCTGAAGCTTTCTTT. This sequence joins TRBV20-1 and TRBJ1-1; D gene ambiguous. Looked up from germline, CDR1 is DFQATT and CDR2 is SNEGSKA (reference sequence). V was pared by 6 bases and J by 6 bases, with 11 bases between. The CDR3 consists of 11 residues.

The chain carries TRBV6-1 and TRBJ1-2; a weak D match, TRBD1 (5 bases). The CDR3 is made up of 14 amino acids. CDR1 and CDR2 from the germline V gene are MNHNS and SASEGT. Trimming removed 5 bases at V and 0 bases at J, with 10 bases between. The DNA of the CDR3 is TGTGCCAGCAGTTTGGGACGGACTAACTATGGCTACACCTTC. This codes for CASSLGRTNYGYTF.

The sample holds many counts of this clonotype. DNA for the CDR3: TGTGCCAGCAGCCTAGAAGTCTACGGCTACGAGCAGTACTTC. Encoded protein: CASSLEVYGYEQYF. The gene calls are TRBV7-9 and TRBJ2-7; D is ambiguous. V lost 5 bases to trimming and J lost 3 bases, with 14 bases between them. The V gene's germline CDR1 is SEHNR and CDR2 FQNEAQ (reference sequence). The CDR3 has 14 residues.

CDR3 nucleotide sequence: TGTGCCAGCAGCCCGAGCCGGGGCCGAGGGGGGACTAGCTTTGCTTGGACTAGCGGGGTCAAGTATTTT. Amino acids: CASSPSRGRGGTSFAWTSGVKYF. This rearrangement joins TRBV7-9 to TRBJ2-3; 12 bases line up with TRBD2. CDR1 and CDR2 (germline): SEHNR, FQNEAQ (reference sequence). V shed 5 bases, J shed 13 bases, and the junction held 37 bases outside the gene matches. The CDR3 covers 23 residues. Full variable domain (missing parts from reference TRBV7-9 and TRBJ2-3): DTGVSQNPRHKITKRGQNVTFRCDPISEHNRLYWYRQTLGQGPEFLTYFQNEAQLEKSRLLSDRFSAERPKGSFSTLEIQRTEQGDSAMYLCASSPSRGRGGTSFAWTSGVKYFGPGTRLTVL.

The chain has TRBV6-5 and TRBJ2-3, with 9 bases that match TRBD2. Looked up from germline, CDR1 is MNHEY and CDR2 is SVGAGI. The CDR3 has 15 residues. Unmatched junction bases numbered 9, after V lost 4 bases and J lost 7 bases. CDR3 nucleotides: TGTGCCAGCAGTTTCTTGGCGGGGGGGCTAAATACGCAGTATTTT. Translation: CASSFLAGGLNTQYF.

The chain carries TRBV2 and TRBJ1-4, with 9 bases fitting TRBD1. The junction had 9 bases not matched to a gene; V was cut back by 5 bases and J by 5 bases. CDR3 size: 16 residues. Looked up from germline, CDR1 is SNHLY and CDR2 is FYNNEI. In DNA, the CDR3 is TGTGCCAGCAGTATCCTCTCCGGGACAGGGAATGAAAAACTGTTTTTT. Protein sequence: CASSILSGTGNEKLFF.

A remark on this clonotype: Possible read error: a much larger clone is one base away. The chain joins TRBV7-8 to TRBJ2-5; TRBD1 is a possible D gene (6 bases). The CDR3 runs to 16 residues. Per the germline V gene, CDR1 is SGHVS and CDR2 is FQNEAQ. Trimming stripped 0 bases from V and 7 bases from J, with 18 bases between. The CDR3 DNA follows: TGTGCCAGCAGCTTAGCGTTGGACAGCCCAAGAGGGACCCAGTACTTC. Its protein is CASSLALDSPRGTQYF. The full variable domain, rest sourced from reference TRBV7-8 and TRBJ2-5, is GAGVSQSPRYKVAKRGQDVALRCDPISGHVSLFWYQQALGQGPEFLTYFQNEAQLDKSGLPSDRFFAERPEGSVSTLKIQRTQQEDSAVYLCASSLALDSPRGTQYFGPGTRLLVL.

This clonotype has at least ten counts. The gene calls are TRBV20-1 and TRBJ2-3; D is possibly TRBD2 (5 bases). Between the trimmed V and J ends, which lost 7 bases and 5 bases, there was a span of 16 bases. CDR1 and CDR2 from the germline V gene are DFQATT and SNEGSKA (reference sequence). The CDR3 consists of 13 residues. In DNA, the CDR3 is TGCAGTGGTACTCTAGCAGGTATAGATACGCAGTATTTT. Its protein product is CSGTLAGIDTQYF.

This clonotype was seen at least ten times. The rearrangement links TRBV7-2 to TRBJ1-3; TRBD1 might be the D (6 bases). Germline V gene lookup returns CDR1 SGHTA and CDR2 FQGNSA. CDR3 size: 14 residues. V lost 5 bases to trimming and J lost 5 bases, with 13 bases between them. The CDR3 DNA reads TGTGCCAGCAGCCCTCCGGGACAACGAAACACCATATATTTT. It encodes CASSPPGQRNTIYF.

This clonotype was seen ten or more times. This chain links TRBV5-1 with TRBJ1-4; D unclear. Germline CDR1 and CDR2: SGHRS and YFSETQ. V gave up 4 bases and J gave up 3 bases, with 13 bases separating them. The CDR3 length is 15 residues. The CDR3 DNA reads TGCGCCAGCAGCGTACTGATGGCCCCTAATGAAAAACTGTTTTTT. Translating it yields CASSVLMAPNEKLFF.

A few counts support this clonotype. V is TRBV14 and J is TRBJ2-7; D is perhaps TRBD2 (6 bases). CDR1 and CDR2 (germline): SGHDN, FVKESK. Trimming removed 4 bases from V and 3 bases from J, with 16 bases in between. This CDR3 region has 15 residues. The CDR3 spells CASSRSGSRGYEQYF. The CDR3 DNA follows: TGTGCCAGCAGCCGATCCGGGTCGCGGGGCTACGAGCAGTACTTC.

This chain links TRBV6-5 with TRBJ1-4, with D unclear. Looked up from germline, CDR1 is MNHEY and CDR2 is SVGAGI. V shed 2 bases and J shed 6 bases, with 7 bases lying between them. CDR3 size: 13 residues. In nucleotides, the CDR3 is TGTGCCAGCAGTTACGGGCAGTATGAAAAACTGTTTTTT. Its protein product is CASSYGQYEKLFF.

This clonotype was detected ten times or more. The rearrangement uses TRBV12-3 or TRBV12-4 and TRBJ1-5, with D possibly being TRBD1 (5 bases). This CDR3 spans 15 amino acids. V lost 6 bases to trimming and J lost 0 bases, with 12 bases between them. Here the CDR3 DNA reads TGTGCCAGCAGGAGGGGCGCCTATAGCAATCAGCCCCAGCATTTT. Translated: CASRRGAYSNQPQHF.

The gene calls are TRBV7-9 and TRBJ2-6; D unresolved. V was cut by 7 bases and J by 1 base, with 14 bases left in between. From germline, CDR1 is SEHNR and CDR2 FQNEAQ (reference sequence). The CDR3 runs to 16 residues. CDR3: CASTLFWTSGANVLTF. The CDR3 DNA is TGTGCCAGCACCCTATTCTGGACGTCTGGGGCCAACGTCCTGACTTTC.